The 22 T cell receptor beta chains below all came from one sample that was sequenced in a study of OX40 agonist ivuxolimab in advanced cancers. Assay used: immunoSEQ multiplex PCR; TCRdb lists only in-frame clones, some missing. The data hold approximately 65,000 clones, with 80% to 90% observed a single time. The specimen comprised CD4+ or CD8+ T cells sorted from blood, sampled in a trial of the OX40 agonist ivuxolimab. The receptors shown here come from an adult with an advanced solid tumor such as melanoma, head and neck, liver or kidney cancer.

The rearrangement uses TRBV28 and TRBJ2-1; 7 bases line up with TRBD2. The CDR3 spans 17 residues. J lost 4 bases, V lost 5 bases, and 14 bases had no gene match. CDR1 MDHEN and CDR2 SYDVKM come from the germline V gene. The CDR3 is CASSIPGSLAAYNEQFF. The CDR3 DNA is TGTGCCAGCAGTATCCCCGGTTCGCTAGCGGCTTACAATGAGCAGTTCTTC.

This sequence joins TRBV20-1 and TRBJ2-7; D gene uncertain. Germline assignment: CDR1 DFQATT and CDR2 SNEGSKA (reference sequence). The CDR3 is made up of 11 amino acids. The V gene lost 6 bases and the J gene lost 7 bases, with 13 bases spanning the gap. CDR3 DNA: TGCAGTGCGCGCCTAGGCATGGAGCAGTACTTC. Its translation: CSARLGMEQYF.

The J gene is TRBJ2-2, the V gene TRBV9, with D perhaps being TRBD1 or TRBD2 (5 bases each). Germline values: CDR1 SGDLS, CDR2 YYNGEE. This CDR3 has 16 residues. V lost 1 base to trimming and J lost 5 bases, with 15 bases between them. CDR3 DNA: TGTGCCAGCAGCGTACTTTCTCTAGCAGGGACCGGGGAGCTGTTTTTT. Translated, it gives CASSVLSLAGTGELFF.

The chain carries TRBV19 and TRBJ1-4, with 9 nucleotides matching TRBD1. The ends lost 11 bases at V and 5 bases at J; junction bases unmatched: 9. This CDR3 has 14 residues. CDR1 and CDR2 from the germline V gene are LNHDA and SQIVND (reference sequence). The CDR3 is CASGDRAANEKLFF. CDR3 nucleotide sequence: TGTGCCTCAGGGGACAGGGCGGCGAATGAAAAACTGTTTTTT.

The genes are TRBV18 and TRBJ2-1; possibly TRBD1 or TRBD2 for D (5 bases each). CDR1 KGHSH and CDR2 LQKENI come from the germline V gene. This CDR3 is built from 13 residues. Between the trimmed V and J ends, which lost 3 bases and 8 bases, there was a span of 11 bases. CDR3 in DNA: TGTGCCAGCTCACCCCCGATGGGGGATGAGCAGTTCTTC. It yields the protein CASSPPMGDEQFF.

The rearrangement joins TRBV19 to TRBJ2-7, with 9 bases identical to TRBD1. V gave up 4 bases and J gave up 6 bases; unmatched junction bases: 10. This CDR3 contains 15 residues. The germline CDR1 and CDR2 sequences are LNHDA and SQIVND (reference sequence). CDR3 amino acids: CASSTKDRGPGEQYF. For the CDR3, the DNA is TGTGCCAGTAGTACGAAGGACAGGGGTCCCGGCGAGCAGTACTTC.

The rearrangement uses TRBV7-9 and TRBJ1-4, with 7 bases fitting TRBD1. Germline CDR1 SEHNR, CDR2 FQNEAQ (reference sequence). Losses at the gene ends were 4 bases for V and 4 bases for J; bases not matched to a gene: 3. CDR3 length equals 14 residues. CDR3 coding DNA: TGTGCCAGCAGCTCCGGGGACAGTAATGAAAAACTGTTTTTT. It encodes CASSSGDSNEKLFF.

This clone was counted only a few times. V and J are TRBV2 and TRBJ1-2, with 7 positions matching TRBD1. Germline CDR1 reads SNHLY; CDR2 reads FYNNEI. Unmatched junction bases numbered 4, after V lost 6 bases and J lost 0 bases. The CDR3 is 14 amino acids. The CDR3 DNA follows: TGTGCCAGCAGCCGGGACAGCTCTAACTATGGCTACACCTTC. As protein: CASSRDSSNYGYTF.

The rearrangement uses TRBV5-5 and TRBJ1-4, with D tentatively TRBD1 (6 bases). This CDR3 comprises 15 residues. Trimming stripped 0 bases from V and 5 bases from J, with 11 bases between. Germline CDR1 and CDR2: SGHKS and YYEKEE (reference sequence). CDR3 DNA: TGTGCCAGCAGCTTGGGACAGGTTCCAAATGAAAAACTGTTTTTT. This translates into CASSLGQVPNEKLFF.

The V and J genes are TRBV7-9 and TRBJ1-1, with TRBD1 as a possible D gene (6 bases). V lost 2 bases to trimming and J lost 3 bases, with 13 bases between them. From germline, CDR1 is SEHNR and CDR2 FQNEAQ (reference sequence). The CDR3 totals 15 residues. As DNA, the CDR3 is TGTGCCAGCAGCTTAACCGGGACATGGGACACTGAAGCTTTCTTT. Protein product: CASSLTGTWDTEAFF. The full variable domain, rest sourced from reference TRBV7-9 and TRBJ1-1, is DTGVSQNPRHKITKRGQNVTFRCDPISEHNRLYWYRQTLGQGPEFLTYFQNEAQLEKSRLLSDRFSAERPKGSFSTLEIQRTEQGDSAMYLCASSLTGTWDTEAFFGQGTRLTVV.

The rearrangement joins TRBV7-7 to TRBJ2-3, with 12 bases lining up with TRBD2. After removal of 1 base from V and 3 bases from J, the junction contained 2 bases not matched to a gene. Per the germline V gene, CDR1 is SSHAT and CDR2 is FNYEAQ (reference sequence). This CDR3 spans 16 amino acids. CDR3 bases: TGTGCCAGCAGCTTAGGGACTAGCGGGACGACAGATACGCAGTATTTT. Protein product: CASSLGTSGTTDTQYF.

The chain carries TRBV5-1 and TRBJ1-5; tentative D call: TRBD1 (5 bases). With 4 bases removed from V and 7 bases from J, the gap between germline ends came to 12 bases. CDR1 is SGHRS and CDR2 is YFSETQ in the germline V gene. This CDR3 has 13 residues. The CDR3 nucleotides are TGCGCCAGCAGCGAAGGGGAAGGGCAGCCCCAGCATTTT. Translated, it gives CASSEGEGQPQHF.

J is TRBJ2-2 and V is TRBV25-1; no clear D gene. Per germline, CDR1 MGHDK and CDR2 SYGVNS. V was pared by 10 bases and J by 2 bases, with 14 bases between. The CDR3 is 14 amino acids. This CDR3 reads CATSPRLNTGELFF. The CDR3 DNA sequence: TGTGCCACCAGCCCGCGACTTAACACCGGGGAGCTGTTTTTT.

The chain joins TRBV19 to TRBJ2-5; maybe TRBD2 (6 bases). This CDR3 contains 14 residues. Trimming removed 5 bases from V and 0 bases from J, with 10 bases in between. The germline V gene encodes CDR1 LNHDA and CDR2 SQIVND (reference sequence). This CDR3 is CASSPRDYQETQYF. The CDR3 coding sequence is TGTGCCAGTAGTCCCCGGGACTACCAAGAGACCCAGTACTTC.

The rearrangement joins TRBV6-1 to TRBJ1-1, with a weak D call TRBD1 (5 bases). V lost 6 bases to trimming and J lost 6 bases, with 14 bases between them. Per germline, CDR1 MNHNS and CDR2 SASEGT. This CDR3 is built from 13 residues. The CDR3 DNA reads as TGTGCCAGCAGACAGAAAAGGGGCGCTGAAGCTTTCTTT. Its protein product is CASRQKRGAEAFF.

This clone was recorded once. The chain uses TRBV6-5 and TRBJ2-1; D is perhaps TRBD1 or TRBD2 (6 bases each). CDR1 and CDR2 (germline): MNHEY, SVGAGI. There are 12 residues in the CDR3. Trimming took 0 bases from V and 10 from J, leaving 7 bases between them. The CDR3 sequence is CASSYSGGEQFF. In DNA form, the CDR3 reads TGTGCCAGCAGTTACTCCGGGGGCGAGCAGTTCTTC.

This clone was detected only a few times. The chain employs TRBV5-1 and TRBJ2-2, with 8 positions matching TRBD1. Losses at the gene ends were 3 bases for V and 1 base for J; bases not matched to a gene: 8. The CDR3 sequence is 17 residues long. CDR1 is SGHRS, CDR2 YFSETQ, per germline. This CDR3 reads CASSSVTGAQNTGELFF. Here the CDR3 DNA reads TGCGCCAGCAGCTCCGTGACAGGGGCCCAGAACACCGGGGAGCTGTTTTTT.

The chain employs TRBV2 and TRBJ2-7; 10 bases align to TRBD2. The CDR3 contains 13 residues. After removal of 8 bases from V and 6 bases from J, the junction contained 7 bases not matched to a gene. Germline values: CDR1 SNHLY, CDR2 FYNNEI. The CDR3 spells CASCREREGEQYF. CDR3 nucleotides: TGTGCCAGCTGCCGGGAGCGGGAGGGCGAGCAGTACTTC.

J is TRBJ2-1 and V is TRBV7-9; the D gene could be TRBD1 or TRBD2 (5 bases each). The CDR3 is 17 residues long. Germline V gives CDR1 SEHNR, CDR2 FQNEAQ (reference sequence). The V and J ends lost 1 base and 8 bases respectively, with 21 bases between them. CDR3 DNA: TGTGCCAGCAGCTTAGGTTCCGGGGCCCTTGCGGACGATGAGCAGTTCTTC. This codes for CASSLGSGALADDEQFF.

This clone was observed a handful of times. The chain couples TRBV11-3 to TRBJ1-4, with TRBD1 as a possible D gene (6 bases). CDR3 size: 14 residues. Looked up from germline, CDR1 is SGHNT and CDR2 is YENEEA. V dropped 3 bases and J dropped 5 bases, with 10 bases sitting between them. The CDR3 sequence is CASSFRGINEKLFF. CDR3 nucleotides: TGTGCCAGCAGCTTCAGGGGAATAAATGAAAAACTGTTTTTT.

The chain carries TRBV25-1 and TRBJ2-1, with D maybe TRBD2 (5 bases). Germline V gene sequence: CDR1 MGHDK, CDR2 SYGVNS. The length of the CDR3 is 16 residues. V was shortened by 2 bases and J by 0 bases, with 11 bases between the two germline ends. This CDR3 is CASSERGGYSYNEQFF. DNA for the CDR3: TGTGCCAGCAGTGAAAGAGGAGGTTACTCCTACAATGAGCAGTTCTTC.

V and J are TRBV5-4 and TRBJ1-1; 11 bases are shared with TRBD1. J was trimmed by 5 bases and V by 4 bases; bases with no gene match: 7. The CDR3 loop spans 15 amino acids. From germline, CDR1 is SGHNT and CDR2 YYREEE (reference sequence). Here the CDR3 reads CASSPTGTGGTEAFF. Here the CDR3 DNA reads TGTGCCAGCAGCCCAACCGGGACAGGGGGAACTGAAGCTTTCTTT.